A single sample gave rise to the 11 T cell receptor beta chains below, sequenced in a study of T-cell memory formation after mild COVID-19. TCRdb re-called the 5' RACE reads with MiXCR, one entry per CDR3 protein. This table has roughly 150,000 distinct CDR3 sequences, approximately 13% appearing once. Source material: PBMCs or a T cell subset sorted from them (not recorded which). These receptors were taken from a man younger than 30 who had mild COVID-19 (a few samples of this study predate the infection). Cell type and time point are not known.

The chain employs TRBV7-9 and TRBJ2-3, with 12 bases fitting TRBD2. The CDR3 contains 19 residues. With 5 bases clipped from V and 5 bases from J, the junction kept 17 bases outside the gene matches. CDR1 SEHNR and CDR2 FQNEAQ come from the germline V gene (reference sequence). CDR3 nucleotide sequence: TGTGCCAGCAGCGGGAGGACTAGCGGGGAACAACCCCGGAGAGATACGCAGTATTTT. This encodes CASSGRTSGEQPRRDTQYF.

The CDR3 here is CASSPSQGSNEQFF. The CDR3 bases are TGTGCCAGCAGCCCCTCCCAGGGATCCAATGAGCAGTTCTTC. This chain connects TRBV9 to TRBJ2-1; maybe TRBD1 (5 bases). The CDR3 runs 14 residues. The germline V gene encodes CDR1 SGDLS and CDR2 YYNGEE. Trimming shortened V by 4 bases and J by 6 bases, and 14 bases separated the two germline ends.

This clonotype was observed at least ten times. CDR3: CASSLSRGTDTQYF. In nucleotides, the CDR3 is TGTGCCAGCAGCTTATCCCGGGGCACAGATACGCAGTATTTT. The J gene is TRBJ2-3, the V gene TRBV7-9; no firm D call. The CDR3 runs 14 residues. The V and J ends lost 2 bases and 1 base respectively, with 7 bases between them. Per the germline V gene, CDR1 is SEHNR and CDR2 is FQNEAQ (reference sequence).

This clonotype was detected a few times. The chain joins TRBV24-1 to TRBJ1-2; D is ambiguous. CDR3 length equals 12 residues. Trimming removed 4 bases from V and 11 bases from J, with 13 bases in between. Germline CDR1 is KGHDR and CDR2 is SFDVKD. For the CDR3, the DNA is TGTGCCACCAGTGAAGGTAGAACAGAGTACACCTTC. It is translated as CATSEGRTEYTF.

DNA of the CDR3: TGTGCCAGCAGTGACGGGGGGCGAACTGAAGCTTTCTTT. It codes for CASSDGGRTEAFF. This chain joins TRBV25-1 and TRBJ1-1, with D perhaps matching TRBD1 (6 bases). This CDR3 region has 13 residues. Trimming took off 3 bases at V and 5 bases at J, with 10 bases between the two ends. Germline V CDR1 and CDR2: MGHDK, SYGVNS.

V is TRBV7-8 and J is TRBJ1-6; 8 nucleotides match TRBD1. This CDR3 is built from 15 residues. CDR1 and CDR2 (germline): SGHVS, FQNEAQ. V lost 4 bases, J lost 8 bases, and 7 bases stayed unmatched. The CDR3 region is CASSSGQGRYSPLHF. Here the CDR3 DNA reads TGTGCCAGCAGCTCTGGACAGGGAAGATATTCACCCCTCCACTTT.

The gene calls are TRBV25-1 and TRBJ2-1; D perhaps matches TRBD1 (5 bases). Per the germline V gene, CDR1 is MGHDK and CDR2 is SYGVNS. CDR3 length equals 11 residues. V was cut by 5 bases and J by 9 bases, with 8 bases left in between. CDR3 DNA: TGTGCCAGCAGTCCAGGGATTGAGCAGTTCTTC. Protein sequence: CASSPGIEQFF.

The chain employs TRBV28 and TRBJ2-3; D remains ambiguous. The CDR3 extends over 14 amino acids. V gave up 2 bases and J gave up 4 bases, with 10 bases separating them. The V gene's germline CDR1 is MDHEN and CDR2 SYDVKM. CDR3 DNA: TGTGCCAGCAGTTTAGTTGACCGGGCAGATACGCAGTATTTT. Amino acid sequence: CASSLVDRADTQYF.

The chain combines TRBV20-1 with TRBJ2-1, with D maybe TRBD1 (6 bases). Germline loops: CDR1 DFQATT, CDR2 SNEGSKA (reference sequence). The CDR3 runs to 11 residues. With 5 bases removed from V and 10 bases from J, the gap between germline ends came to 12 bases. For the CDR3, the DNA is TGCAGTGCTCGCAACAGGGTGGAGCAGTTCTTC. As protein: CSARNRVEQFF.

The sample holds a few counts of this clonotype. The chain links TRBV25-1 to TRBJ2-1; 7 positions agree with TRBD1. The CDR3 has 13 amino acids. The V and J ends lost 6 bases and 12 bases, in that order; junction bases with no gene match: 11. CDR1 is MGHDK, CDR2 SYGVNS, per germline. DNA of the CDR3: TGTGCCAGCAGAACGCAGGGGGTGGGTGTGCAGTTCTTC. Translation gives CASRTQGVGVQFF.

This clonotype was seen many times. V and J are TRBV7-8 and TRBJ1-5, with 8 bases aligning to TRBD1. Per the germline V gene, CDR1 is SGHVS and CDR2 is FQNEAQ. CDR3 length: 13 amino acids. Trimming cost V 5 bases and J 6 bases; bases outside gene matches: 3. CDR3 in amino acids: CASSTDRGQPQHF. CDR3 DNA: TGTGCCAGCAGCACCGACAGGGGTCAGCCCCAGCATTTT.